The present entry profiles one TCR beta chain with its context. This record comes from a study of siplizumab effects on memory and regulatory T cells. The protocol was immunoSEQ multiplex PCR, while the TCRdb copy is restricted to in-frame clones and leaves out a portion. Here the sample spans tens of thousands of clones, about 96% being singletons. The CDR3 extends over 18 amino acids. Trimming left V 6 bases short and J 1 base short, with 22 bases between. Germline values: CDR1 LNHNV, CDR2 YYDKDF (reference sequence). This chain links TRBV15 with TRBJ1-5; possibly TRBD1 for D (5 bases). The receptor was isolated from a human donor in good health. The specimen was naive CD4+ T cells sorted from blood. The CDR3 sequence: CATSWAHSDRASNQPQHF. CDR3 DNA sequence: TGTGCCACCAGTTGGGCGCACTCAGACAGAGCGAGCAATCAGCCCCAGCATTTT.